The rows below give T cell receptor beta chains drawn from one sample of a study of OX40 agonist ivuxolimab in advanced cancers. Sequenced by immunoSEQ multiplex PCR; TCRdb stores in-frame clones only, minus some. The sample includes approximately 17,000 clones, 80% to 85% of them seen just once. Sequencing used CD4+ or CD8+ T cells sorted from blood, obtained in a trial of the OX40 agonist ivuxolimab. The receptors stem from an adult with an advanced solid tumor such as melanoma, head and neck, liver or kidney cancer. Each CDR3 is given with its conserved first and last residue. The D gene is left open where the match is weak. Rows may omit the clone size; those that give it use once, few, many or a size class.

clone size | J gene | V gene | D gene | CDR3 protein | CDR3 DNA
NA | TRBJ2-1 | TRBV6-4 | NA | CASSDPQTNHNEQFF | TGTGCCAGCAGTGACCCCCAGACTAACCACAATGAGCAGTTCTTC
NA | TRBJ1-1 | TRBV20-1 | NA | CSAVQNTEAFF | TGCAGTGCTGTACAGAACACTGAAGCTTTCTTT
NA | TRBJ1-1 | TRBV5-1 | NA | CASSLEAGLMNTEAFF | TGCGCCAGCAGCTTGGAGGCAGGTCTCATGAACACTGAAGCTTTCTTT
NA | TRBJ1-5 | TRBV9 | NA | CASSVGGARNQPQHF | TGTGCCAGCAGCGTCGGTGGGGCGCGCAATCAGCCCCAGCATTTT
NA | TRBJ1-2 | TRBV9 | TRBD1 | CASSGGTGEGYTF | TGTGCCAGCAGTGGCGGGACAGGGGAGGGCTACACCTTC
NA | TRBJ2-3 | TRBV29-1 | TRBD1 | CSAQDRGVDTQYF | TGCAGCGCCCAGGACAGGGGGGTAGATACGCAGTATTTT
NA | TRBJ1-5 | TRBV6-5 | TRBD1 | CASSWTGRQPQHF | TGTGCCAGCAGTTGGACAGGGAGGCAGCCCCAGCATTTT
NA | TRBJ2-7 | TRBV7-6 | NA | CASSLSGDPYEQYF | TGTGCCAGCAGCTTATCCGGCGACCCCTACGAGCAGTACTTC
NA | TRBJ1-1 | TRBV29-1 | NA | CSVEQATLEAFF | TGCAGCGTTGAACAGGCCACCCTTGAAGCTTTCTTT
NA | TRBJ1-4 | TRBV13 | TRBD1 | CASSQGGGLAEKLFF | TGCGCCAGCAGCCAAGGAGGGGGCCTGGCTGAAAAACTGTTTTTT
NA | TRBJ1-2 | TRBV6-1 | TRBD1 | CASSTFRDREYGYTF | TGTGCCAGCAGTACATTCCGGGACAGGGAGTATGGCTACACCTTC
NA | TRBJ1-2 | TRBV6-5 | NA | CASREGDGYTF | TGTGCCAGCAGGGAAGGCGATGGCTACACCTTC
NA | TRBJ2-5 | TRBV28 | NA | CASSLLGAEETQYF | TGTGCCAGCAGTTTACTAGGGGCCGAGGAGACCCAGTACTTC
few | TRBJ1-2 | TRBV10-3 | NA | CASRLSVVATNYGYTF | TGTGCCTCACGGCTGTCGGTGGTGGCGACAAACTATGGCTACACCTTC
NA | TRBJ2-3 | TRBV6-1 | NA | CASSSTDTQYF | TGCGCCAGCAGCTCCACAGATACGCAGTATTTT
medium-sized | TRBJ2-5 | TRBV29-1 | TRBD2 | CSVTRGGDLRETQYF | TGCAGCGTTACCCGCGGGGGGGACCTCAGAGAGACCCAGTACTTC
NA | TRBJ2-3 | TRBV27 | TRBD2 | CASSLPTASGQASTDTQYF | TGTGCCAGCAGTTTGCCGACGGCTAGCGGCCAGGCTAGCACAGATACGCAGTATTTT
once | TRBJ2-7 | TRBV11-2 | NA | CASSLGGGRAYEQYF | TGTGCCAGCAGCCTCGGAGGGGGGCGCGCCTACGAGCAGTACTTC
NA | TRBJ2-2 | TRBV7-2 | TRBD2 | CASSVTSGGDYTGELFF | TGTGCCAGCAGCGTGACTAGCGGGGGGGATTACACCGGGGAGCTGTTTTTT
few | TRBJ2-1 | TRBV6-5 | NA | CASSYSGNNNEQFF | TGTGCCAGCAGTTACTCTGGAAACAACAATGAGCAGTTCTTC
NA | TRBJ2-7 | TRBV6-6 | NA | CASSGGTSYEQYF | TGTGCCAGCAGTGGGGGGACATCCTACGAGCAGTACTTC
NA | TRBJ1-2 | TRBV7-2 | NA | CASSLGTIYGYTF | TGTGCCAGCAGCTTAGGCACAATCTATGGCTACACCTTC
NA | TRBJ2-5 | TRBV27 | TRBD1 | CASKRQGPQETQYF | TGTGCCAGCAAGAGACAGGGTCCTCAAGAGACCCAGTACTTC
NA | TRBJ1-1 | TRBV9 | NA | CASGLALGTVNTEAFF | TGTGCCAGCGGGTTGGCCCTTGGGACTGTGAACACTGAAGCTTTCTTT
NA | TRBJ2-3 | TRBV27 | NA | CASSLSDPRGTQYF | TGTGCCAGCAGTTTATCGGACCCGCGGGGTACGCAGTATTTT
NA | TRBJ1-2 | TRBV6-6 | NA | CASSHRGRVYGYTF | TGTGCCAGCAGCCACCGGGGACGTGTCTATGGCTACACCTTC